Only one count was recorded for the clone carrying this T cell receptor (beta chain). This CDR3 has 13 amino acids. V lost 4 bases to trimming and J lost 7 bases; unmatched junction nucleotides: 2. From germline, CDR1 is SEHNR and CDR2 FQNEAQ (reference sequence). The protocol was immunoSEQ multiplex PCR, while the TCRdb copy is restricted to in-frame clones and leaves out a portion. The sample has around 23,000 clones, 80% to 90% seen once. This record belongs to a study of lymphopenia after photon versus proton radiotherapy. Sequencing was performed on peripheral blood, taken from a patient treated with photon-based radiotherapy. The rearrangement uses TRBV7-9 and TRBJ1-5; TRBD1 aligns across 9 bases. This TCR derives from a man over 45 with gastric cancer. The CDR3 bases are TGTGCCAGCAGCTCGGGACAGGGCCAGCCCCAGCATTTT. It codes for CASSSGQGQPQHF.